The 21 T cell receptor beta chains below were found in one sample sequenced in a study of breast tumors, draining lymph nodes, adjacent tissues. Via MiXCR, TCRdb re-called the multiplex PCR reads, giving one row per CDR3 protein. The table shows fewer than 15,000 distinct CDR3 sequences, with 55% to 65% occurring only once. The material sequenced was tumor-adjacent breast tissue. Receptor source: a female donor with breast cancer. Some clones in this sample may be carry-over from other donors' samples.

The chain is built from TRBV10-3 and TRBJ2-3; D possibly uses TRBD1 or TRBD2 (5 bases each). The ends were cut back, 9 bases at V and 4 bases at J, with 14 bases in the middle. This CDR3 region has 13 residues. Germline-derived CDR1 and CDR2 are ENHRY and SYGVKD. As DNA, the CDR3 is TGTGCCATTCAGGGTTATAGCGCAGATACGCAGTATTTT. Translation: CAIQGYSADTQYF.

J is TRBJ1-3 and V is TRBV9; weak D call: TRBD1 (6 bases). In germline, CDR1 is SGDLS, CDR2 YYNGEE. The CDR3 contains 17 residues. Trimming removed 0 bases from V and 1 base from J, with 14 bases in between. The CDR3 DNA reads as TGTGCCAGCAGCGTAGTATCCGGGACACCATCTGGAAACACCATATATTTT. Its protein is CASSVVSGTPSGNTIYF. Full variable domain (outside the CDR3, taken from reference TRBV9 and TRBJ1-3): DSGVTQTPKHLITATGQRVTLRCSPRSGDLSVYWYQQSLDQGLQFLIQYYNGEERAKGNILERFSAQQFPDLHSELNLSSLELGDSALYFCASSVVSGTPSGNTIYFGEGSWLTVV.

This clonotype was seen at least ten times. Being one base from a much bigger clone, this may be a read error. No DNA is shown, since the ends of the CDR3 on it are uncertain; the CDR3 is the one TCRdb lists. V is TRBV9 and J is TRBJ2-1; TRBD2, the table's D call, was not compared with the DNA. Germline assignment: CDR1 SGDLS and CDR2 YYNGEE. The CDR3 extends over 15 residues, inclusive of both ends. The CDR3 sequence is CASSLWGSGNNEPFF.

This clonotype is large in the sample. The chain couples TRBV27 to TRBJ2-1; TRBD2 is a possible D gene (5 bases). The CDR3 loop spans 14 amino acids. Germline-derived CDR1 and CDR2 are MNHEY and SMNVEV (reference sequence). Trimming took 6 bases from V and 6 from J, leaving 15 bases between them. In nucleotides, the CDR3 is TGTGCCAGCAGGGTGCAAGGACTGTTCAATGAGCAGTTCTTC. This sequence encodes CASRVQGLFNEQFF.

This chain uses TRBV29-1 with TRBJ1-3; D unclear. Germline lookup yields CDR1 SQVTM and CDR2 ANQGSEA. Trimming left V 6 bases short and J 5 bases short, with 14 bases between. There are 13 residues in the CDR3. The CDR3 DNA is TGCAGCGTAGGAATAGGACCACGAAACACCATATATTTT. Protein product: CSVGIGPRNTIYF.

The gene calls are TRBV24-1 and TRBJ2-7; 8 bases line up with TRBD1. The germline V gene has CDR1 KGHDR and CDR2 SFDVKD. V shed 2 bases, J shed 6 bases, and the junction held 11 bases outside the gene matches. The CDR3 length is 16 residues. The CDR3 is CATSDSSTGVGSEQYF. The CDR3 bases are TGTGCCACCAGTGATTCCTCGACAGGGGTAGGTAGCGAGCAGTACTTC.

The rearrangement uses TRBV20-1 and TRBJ1-5; 7 bases match TRBD1. The CDR3 consists of 14 residues. CDR1 is DFQATT and CDR2 is SNEGSKA in the germline V gene (reference sequence). The J segment lost 3 bases and the V segment lost 4 bases, leaving 6 bases of the junction unmatched. The CDR3 spells CSAKPGQHNQPQHF. CDR3 in DNA: TGCAGTGCTAAACCGGGACAGCACAATCAGCCCCAGCATTTT.

As concerns this clonotype: At one end, the junction sequence differs from germline, possibly due to a read error. The chain links TRBV13 to TRBJ2-7; D could derive from TRBD1 or TRBD2 (5 bases each). The CDR3 loop spans 15 amino acids. Germline V gene lookup returns CDR1 PRHDT and CDR2 FYEKMQ (reference sequence). The CDR3 region has the DNA TGTACCAGCAGCTTAAGGTCAGGGAGTAGGAACGAGCAGTACTTC. It yields the protein CTSSLRSGSRNEQYF.

In its sample, this clonotype was seen once. V gene TRBV10-3 combines with J gene TRBJ1-1; 7 bases line up with TRBD1. V lost 10 bases and J lost 7; bases outside the gene matches: 15. CDR1 ENHRY and CDR2 SYGVKD come from the germline V gene. The CDR3 sequence is 14 residues long. CDR3 DNA: TGTGCCACCGAGACAGGGCAAGGACGGAGTGAAGCTTTCTTT. It specifies CATETGQGRSEAFF.

This clonotype was found a few times. A much larger clone differs by one base, so this may be a read error. Here the CDR3 DNA reads TGTGCCAGCAGCTTAGGGCGGGGGGGCCAATCGCAAGAGCCCCAGTGCTTC. It is translated as CASSLGRGGQSQEPQCF. This chain joins TRBV7-3 and TRBJ2-5, with 9 positions matching TRBD2. The length of the CDR3 is 17 residues. CDR1 and CDR2 (germline): SGHTA, FQGTGA.

By proportion, this clonotype is large. This chain uses TRBV2 with TRBJ2-5; D uncertain. CDR3 length: 11 amino acids. Per the germline V gene, CDR1 is SNHLY and CDR2 is FYNNEI. The V end lost 8 bases, the J end lost 5 bases, and 9 bases lay between the germline ends. CDR3 residues: CASGLGETQYF. The CDR3, as DNA: TGTGCCAGCGGCCTGGGTGAGACCCAGTACTTC.

This clonotype was seen repeatedly, ten times or more. This may be a read error: a much more frequent sequence differs by one nucleotide. The chain has TRBV6-1 and TRBJ1-5; D gene ambiguous. The germline CDR1 and CDR2 sequences are MNHNS and SASEGT. The CDR3 covers 14 residues. The V end was cut by 6 bases, the J end by 3 bases, with 12 bases between. The CDR3 region is CASRRLNLNQPQHF. The CDR3 coding sequence is TGTGCCAGCAGGCGACTAAATCTCAATCAGCCCCAGCATTTT.

The chain combines TRBV25-1 with TRBJ2-7; D gene ambiguous. Germline CDR1 is MGHDK and CDR2 is SYGVNS. The CDR3 totals 14 residues. V was cut by 1 base and J by 1 base, with 8 bases left in between. Here the CDR3 DNA reads TGTGCCAGCAGTGAATCCCCCGAATCCTACGAGCAGTACTTC. It is translated as CASSESPESYEQYF.

V gene TRBV6-2 or TRBV6-3 combines with J gene TRBJ2-7; 9 positions match TRBD1. V lost 5 bases, J lost 4 bases, and 9 bases stayed unmatched. The CDR3 runs 15 residues. The germline V gene encodes CDR1 MNHEY and CDR2 SVGEGT. CDR3 residues: CASSTYRDRVYEQYF. The CDR3 nucleotides read TGTGCCAGCAGTACGTACAGGGACAGGGTATACGAGCAGTACTTC.

The gene calls are TRBV24-1 and TRBJ1-5; TRBD1 might be the D (5 bases). Germline CDR1 and CDR2: KGHDR and SFDVKD. The CDR3 extends over 14 amino acids. The V end was cut by 9 bases, the J end by 0 bases, with 11 bases between. The CDR3 protein is CATGAQNSNQPQHF. CDR3 in DNA: TGTGCCACCGGGGCTCAGAATAGCAATCAGCCCCAGCATTTT.

This clonotype was seen many times. The chain combines TRBV19 with TRBJ2-1; 8 positions agree with TRBD1. J was trimmed by 7 bases and V by 3 bases; bases with no gene match: 8. The CDR3 spans 15 residues. Germline CDR1 and CDR2: LNHDA and SQIVND (reference sequence). CDR3 sequence: CASSIVQGALNEQFF. As DNA, the CDR3 is TGTGCCAGTAGTATTGTGCAGGGGGCGTTGAATGAGCAGTTCTTC.

This rearrangement joins TRBV27 to TRBJ2-1; 8 bases are a match to TRBD2. Germline V gives CDR1 MNHEY, CDR2 SMNVEV (reference sequence). This CDR3 comprises 15 residues. Losses at the gene ends were 2 bases for V and 3 bases for J; bases not matched to a gene: 3. As DNA, the CDR3 is TGTGCCAGCAGTTTAGAAGCGGGAGTCTACAATGAGCAGTTCTTC. Amino acid sequence: CASSLEAGVYNEQFF.

The chain links TRBV20-1 to TRBJ1-3; 8 bases are shared with TRBD1. The CDR3 spans 16 residues. CDR1 is DFQATT and CDR2 is SNEGSKA in the germline V gene (reference sequence). V lost 5 bases to trimming and J lost 2 bases; unmatched junction nucleotides: 11. The CDR3 DNA reads as TGCAGTGCTTCGATCCGACAGGGGATGACTGGAAACACCATATATTTT. Its translation: CSASIRQGMTGNTIYF.

The genes are TRBV7-9 and TRBJ1-1; no definite D call. Trimming pared 4 bases from V and 4 bases from J, leaving 10 bases between. The germline V gene encodes CDR1 SEHNR and CDR2 FQNEAQ (reference sequence). The CDR3 is 13 residues long. The CDR3 nucleotides read TGTGCCAGCAGCTACCCCCTTGTCACTGAAGCTTTCTTT. Its translation: CASSYPLVTEAFF.

V gene TRBV6-1 combines with J gene TRBJ1-6; D gene uncertain. Germline V gives CDR1 MNHNS, CDR2 SASEGT. The CDR3 loop spans 12 amino acids. Between the trimmed V and J ends, which lost 6 bases and 10 bases, there was a span of 10 bases. The CDR3 reads CASRPTDSPLHF. In DNA, the CDR3 is TGTGCCAGCAGGCCGACGGACTCACCCCTCCACTTT.

Concerning this clonotype: A read error may produce the germline difference seen at one junction end. The chain links TRBV5-1 to TRBJ2-7; D not certain. The CDR3 runs 12 residues. Germline assignment: CDR1 SGHRS and CDR2 YFSETQ. As DNA, the CDR3 is TGTGCCAGCAAGCAAGGGACCTACGAGCAGTACTTC. It specifies CASKQGTYEQYF.